This T cell receptor (beta chain) was retrieved from a study of blood T cell repertoires in COVID-19. V was pared by 4 bases and J by 0 bases, with 9 bases of the junction left unmatched. The CDR3 is 16 residues long. Germline CDR1 and CDR2: SGHRS and YFSETQ. TCRdb's copy holds only in-frame clones and misses some; the assay was immunoSEQ multiplex PCR. Among about 480,000 clones listed, roughly nine tenths were seen once. The clonotype was recovered from a woman between 50 and 59 years old with COVID-19, enrolled during active disease. This chain connects TRBV5-1 to TRBJ1-2; TRBD1 matches 7 bases. The source material was peripheral blood. The CDR3 reads CASSLGPGQSNYGYTF. The CDR3 DNA reads TGCGCCAGCAGCCTTGGCCCGGGACAGTCTAACTATGGCTACACCTTC.